These 7 T cell receptor beta chains were all obtained from the same sample, sequenced in a study of human T cells and chemical hapten exposure (dated by TCRdb to the early 2020s). The intended sense of this specimen's time point label: patch test 3, about 24 weeks after DPC sensitization. The sample's treatment or condition label, in plain terms: therapeutic diphenylcyclopropenone sensitization with weekly scalp DPC. Libraries were made using RACE. Sequencing was performed on a NextSeq 500. In TCRdb, the public reads were trimmed at Q25 with fastp and aligned with MiXCR, with productive beta chains retained. Here each entry gathers all rows of one CDR3 protein and keeps the most common genes and DNA. A total of about 120,000 distinct CDR3 sequences appear in this sample, roughly 10% of them only once. The ten largest clones capture around 2.5% of the sample. The starting material was whole blood, obtained in connection with sensitization to the hapten diphenylcyclopropenone (DPC). The origin of the receptors is a woman aged 45-59 years with alopecia areata. Some clones in this sample may be carry-over from other donors' samples.

Ten or more counts support this clonotype. V is TRBV27 and J is TRBJ2-7; D possibly corresponds to TRBD1 (6 bases). CDR1 is MNHEY and CDR2 is SMNVEV in the germline V gene (reference sequence). The CDR3 has 12 residues. V was trimmed by 8 bases and J by 0 bases, leaving 8 bases between them. CDR3 sequence (DNA): TGTGCCAGCGGGACACCCTCCTACGAGCAGTACTTC. The encoded protein is CASGTPSYEQYF.

This clonotype was picked up a small number of times. V is TRBV27 and J is TRBJ1-1; 8 bases agree with TRBD1. Per germline, CDR1 MNHEY and CDR2 SMNVEV (reference sequence). V lost 4 bases to trimming and J lost 4 bases; unmatched junction nucleotides: 5. This CDR3 has 14 amino acids. The CDR3, as DNA: TGTGCCAGCAGTTGGACAGGGACGGGCACTGAAGCTTTCTTT. Translation: CASSWTGTGTEAFF.

The chain employs TRBV5-1 and TRBJ1-1; D unresolved. V was clipped by 5 bases and J by 0 bases, with 8 bases between them. Per the germline V gene, CDR1 is SGHRS and CDR2 is YFSETQ. The CDR3 is made up of 13 amino acids. This CDR3 reads CASREDMNTEAFF. The CDR3 DNA is TGCGCCAGCAGGGAAGACATGAACACTGAAGCTTTCTTT.

V and J are TRBV9 and TRBJ2-2; tentative D call: TRBD1 (7 bases). The CDR3 spans 15 residues. V dropped 6 bases and J dropped 4 bases, with 16 bases sitting between them. The V gene's germline CDR1 is SGDLS and CDR2 YYNGEE. CDR3 amino acids: CASTVEGAGTGELFF. CDR3 nucleotide sequence: TGTGCCAGCACCGTGGAGGGGGCAGGCACCGGGGAGCTGTTTTTT.

This clonotype was observed a few times. The CDR3 DNA follows: TGTGCCACCCGAGCCGAGCGGGAGGGGACCGGGGAGCTGTTTTTT. Amino acids: CATRAEREGTGELFF. The chain recombines TRBV10-3 with TRBJ2-2; 10 positions match TRBD2. With 10 bases clipped from V and 5 bases from J, the junction kept 10 bases outside the gene matches. The CDR3 loop spans 15 amino acids. Germline CDR1 and CDR2: ENHRY and SYGVKD.

The V call is TRBV7-6, the J call TRBJ1-1, with D uncertain. V lost 0 bases, J lost 2 bases, and 10 bases lay in between. The germline V gene has CDR1 SGHVS and CDR2 FNYEAQ. The CDR3 loop spans 15 amino acids. CDR3 nucleotide sequence: TGTGCCAGCAGCTTAGCGGGAGAAGGAAACACTGAAGCTTTCTTT. It codes for CASSLAGEGNTEAFF. Supplemented by reference TRBV7-6 and TRBJ1-1, the full variable domain reads GAGVSQSPRYKVTKRGQDVALRCDPISGHVSLYWYRQALGQGPEFLTYFNYEAQQDKSGLPNDRFSAERPEGSISTLTIQRTEQRDSAMYRCASSLAGEGNTEAFFGQGTRLTVV.

The gene calls are TRBV19 and TRBJ2-3; weak D call: TRBD2 (5 bases). The V and J ends lost 4 bases and 5 bases respectively, with 28 bases between them. CDR3 length: 19 amino acids. Per germline, CDR1 LNHDA and CDR2 SQIVND (reference sequence). CDR3 region: CASSRFGEKVFHPRDTQYF. The CDR3 DNA sequence: TGTGCCAGTAGTAGATTCGGGGAGAAGGTTTTCCACCCGAGAGATACGCAGTATTTT.